A single sample gave rise to the 11 T cell receptor beta chains below, sequenced in a study of T cell responses to AZD1222 COVID-19 vaccine. Sequencing used immunoSEQ multiplex PCR; TCRdb keeps in-frame clones, though not all of them. The repertoire holds 80,000 to 130,000 clones, with approximately 87% as singletons. This sample comprised peripheral blood, obtained on day 0 of AZD1222 vaccination. The receptor set was obtained from an adult in good health.

The chain's CDR3 is CASSLANSPLHF. DNA for the CDR3: TGTGCCAGCAGTTTGGCTAATTCACCCCTCCACTTT. The rearrangement links TRBV28 to TRBJ1-6; D gene unclear. There are 12 residues in the CDR3. Germline V gives CDR1 MDHEN, CDR2 SYDVKM. V lost 3 bases, J lost 6 bases, and 3 bases lay in between.

The chain combines TRBV7-2 with TRBJ1-5, with 8 positions matching TRBD1. This CDR3 region has 15 residues. Germline CDR1 reads SGHTA; CDR2 reads FQGNSA. With 2 bases clipped from V and 3 bases from J, the junction kept 3 bases outside the gene matches. The CDR3 loop reads CASSLRQGTNQPQHF. The CDR3 DNA reads TGTGCCAGCAGCTTAAGACAGGGGACCAATCAGCCCCAGCATTTT.

This sequence joins TRBV18 and TRBJ2-4; 12 bases match TRBD2. CDR3 length: 18 residues. Germline V gene sequence: CDR1 KGHSH, CDR2 LQKENI. J gave up 1 base and V 6 bases, and 10 bases lay outside the gene matches. The CDR3 loop reads CASSPPLAGGGAKNIQYF. CDR3 nucleotide sequence: TGTGCCAGCTCGCCGCCACTAGCGGGGGGCGGGGCCAAAAACATTCAGTACTTC.

There are a few counts of this clone. The same CDR3 can be traced to other DNA sequences in this sample. As DNA, the CDR3 is TGTGCCAGCAGTCTTGGACAGAACAATCAGCCCCAGCATTTT. Amino acid sequence: CASSLGQNNQPQHF. This sequence joins TRBV7-2 and TRBJ1-5; perhaps TRBD1 as D (6 bases). V was cut by 6 bases and J by 3 bases, with 12 bases left in between. Germline CDR1 and CDR2: SGHTA and FQGNSA. The CDR3 loop spans 14 amino acids. Filled out from reference TRBV7-2 and TRBJ1-5, the complete variable domain reads GAGVSQSPSNKVTEKGKDVELRCDPISGHTALYWYRQSLGQGLEFLIYFQGNSAPDKSGLPSDRFSAERTGGSVSTLTIQRTQQEDSAVYLCASSLGQNNQPQHFGDGTRLSIL.

DNA of the CDR3: TGTGCCAGCAGCGAACCCGCCCACATCCCCCGCAATGAGCAGTTCTTC. The encoded protein is CASSEPAHIPRNEQFF. The rearrangement uses TRBV6-2 or TRBV6-3 and TRBJ2-1, with no clear D. With 6 bases removed from V and 6 bases from J, the gap between germline ends came to 21 bases. In germline, CDR1 is MNHEY, CDR2 SVGEGT. The CDR3 spans 16 residues.

A single count supports this clone. This chain joins TRBV18 and TRBJ1-1; no definite D call. The CDR3 consists of 14 residues. The V end was cut by 0 bases, the J end by 3 bases, with 8 bases between. Germline V gene sequence: CDR1 KGHSH, CDR2 LQKENI. The CDR3 loop is CASSPPVGDTEAFF. DNA of the CDR3: TGTGCCAGCTCACCACCCGTAGGCGACACTGAAGCTTTCTTT.

V is TRBV11-3 and J is TRBJ2-5; possibly TRBD2 for D (5 bases). Germline values: CDR1 SGHNT, CDR2 YENEEA. This CDR3 is built from 17 residues. The V gene lost 2 bases and the J gene lost 1 base, with 17 bases spanning the gap. CDR3 coding DNA: TGTGCCAGCAGCTTAAGCGTCGGGAACCAAGGCCAAGAGACCCAGTACTTC. Translation: CASSLSVGNQGQETQYF.

The rearrangement uses TRBV9 and TRBJ1-1; D remains ambiguous. Germline lookup yields CDR1 SGDLS and CDR2 YYNGEE. This CDR3 spans 20 amino acids. V lost 6 bases and J 5 bases, leaving 35 bases between the germline ends. CDR3: CASTPTLRNTEALKMTEAFF. In DNA form, the CDR3 reads TGTGCCAGCACCCCCACACTTAGGAACACTGAAGCTTTAAAGATGACTGAAGCTTTCTTT. The whole variable domain, remainder taken from reference TRBV9 and TRBJ1-1, is DSGVTQTPKHLITATGQRVTLRCSPRSGDLSVYWYQQSLDQGLQFLIQYYNGEERAKGNILERFSAQQFPDLHSELNLSSLELGDSALYFCASTPTLRNTEALKMTEAFFGQGTRLTVV.

The V gene is TRBV7-2, the J gene TRBJ2-3, with 12 bases identical to TRBD2. Germline lookup yields CDR1 SGHTA and CDR2 FQGNSA. Germline trimming cut 5 bases from V and 2 bases from J; bases unmatched to any gene: 11. The CDR3 has 18 residues. In DNA form, the CDR3 reads TGTGCCAGCAGCCAACGCCAGACTAGCGGGGGTACCACAGATACGCAGTATTTT. Amino acids: CASSQRQTSGGTTDTQYF.

This sequence joins TRBV19 and TRBJ1-5; D is undetermined. This CDR3 is built from 14 residues. Germline CDR1 is LNHDA and CDR2 is SQIVND (reference sequence). Deletions cut 6 bases from V and 6 bases from J, with 15 bases between. CDR3 protein: CASSNSRACQPQHF. The CDR3 DNA sequence: TGTGCCAGTAGCAATTCCCGGGCTTGTCAGCCCCAGCATTTT.

The V call is TRBV5-6, the J call TRBJ1-1; D is perhaps TRBD1 (5 bases). The CDR3 spans 13 residues. Trimming took 2 bases from V and 6 from J, leaving 11 bases between them. Per the germline V gene, CDR1 is SGHDT and CDR2 is YYEEEE. Written as DNA, the CDR3 is TGTGCCAGCAGCTTCGGGGGTAATCCTGAAGCTTTCTTT. It codes for CASSFGGNPEAFF. The full variable domain, completed using reference TRBV5-6 and TRBJ1-1, is DAGVTQSPTHLIKTRGQQVTLRCSPKSGHDTVSWYQQALGQGPQFIFQYYEEEERQRGNFPDRFSGHQFPNYSSELNVNALLLGDSALYLCASSFGGNPEAFFGQGTRLTVV.